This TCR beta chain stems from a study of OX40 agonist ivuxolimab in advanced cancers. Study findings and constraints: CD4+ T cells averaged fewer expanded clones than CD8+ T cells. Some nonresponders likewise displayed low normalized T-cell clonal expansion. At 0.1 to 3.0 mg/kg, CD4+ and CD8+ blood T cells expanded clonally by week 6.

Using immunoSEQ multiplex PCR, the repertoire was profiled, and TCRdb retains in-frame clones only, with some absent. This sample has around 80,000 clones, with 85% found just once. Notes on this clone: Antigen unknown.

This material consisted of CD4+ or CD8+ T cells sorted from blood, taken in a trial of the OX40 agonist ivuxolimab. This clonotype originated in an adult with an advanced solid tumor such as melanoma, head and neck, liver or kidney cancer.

CDR3 in DNA: TGTGCCAGCAGCTCCGGGACTAGCGGGGGGGCGTGGCAGTTCTTC. Amino acid sequence: CASSSGTSGGAWQFF. J is TRBJ2-1 and V is TRBV7-9; TRBD2 aligns across 16 bases. With V trimmed by 4 bases and J by 12 bases, 6 bases remained unmatched. The CDR3 loop spans 15 amino acids. Per germline, CDR1 SEHNR and CDR2 FQNEAQ (reference sequence). Complete variable domain (other parts from reference TRBV7-9 and TRBJ2-1): DTGVSQNPRHKITKRGQNVTFRCDPISEHNRLYWYRQTLGQGPEFLTYFQNEAQLEKSRLLSDRFSAERPKGSFSTLEIQRTEQGDSAMYLCASSSGTSGGAWQFFGPGTRLTVL.